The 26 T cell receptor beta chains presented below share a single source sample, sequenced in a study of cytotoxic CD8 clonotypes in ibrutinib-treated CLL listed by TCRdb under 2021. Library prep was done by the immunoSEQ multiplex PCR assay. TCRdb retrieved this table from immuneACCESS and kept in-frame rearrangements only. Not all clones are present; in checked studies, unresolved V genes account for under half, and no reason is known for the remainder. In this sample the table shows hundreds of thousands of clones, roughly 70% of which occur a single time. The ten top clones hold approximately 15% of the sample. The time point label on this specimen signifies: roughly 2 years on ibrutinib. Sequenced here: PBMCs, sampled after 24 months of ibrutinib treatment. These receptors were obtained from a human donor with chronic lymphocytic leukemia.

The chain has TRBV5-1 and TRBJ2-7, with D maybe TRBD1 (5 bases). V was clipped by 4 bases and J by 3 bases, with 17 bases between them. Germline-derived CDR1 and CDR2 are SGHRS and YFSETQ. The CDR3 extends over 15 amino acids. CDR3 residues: CASSTFRTNVYEQYF. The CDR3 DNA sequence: TGCGCCAGCAGCACCTTTAGGACAAATGTCTACGAGCAGTACTTC.

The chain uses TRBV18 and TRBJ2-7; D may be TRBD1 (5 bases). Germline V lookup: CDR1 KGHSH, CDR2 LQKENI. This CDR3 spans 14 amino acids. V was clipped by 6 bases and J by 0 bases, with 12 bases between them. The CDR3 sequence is CASSRDDSSYEQYF. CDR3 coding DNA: TGTGCCAGCTCCCGAGATGACAGCTCCTACGAGCAGTACTTC.

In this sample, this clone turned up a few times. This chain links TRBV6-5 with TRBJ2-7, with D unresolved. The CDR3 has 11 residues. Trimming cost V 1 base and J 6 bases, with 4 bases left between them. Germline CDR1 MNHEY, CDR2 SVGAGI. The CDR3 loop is CASSYWSEQYF. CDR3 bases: TGTGCCAGCAGTTACTGGTCCGAGCAGTACTTC.

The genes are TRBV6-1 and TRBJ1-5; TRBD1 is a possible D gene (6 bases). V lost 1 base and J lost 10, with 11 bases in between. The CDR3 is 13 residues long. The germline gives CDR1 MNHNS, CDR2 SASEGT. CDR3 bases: TGTGCCAGCAGTGAAGACAGGGCCCAACCCCAGCATTTT. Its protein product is CASSEDRAQPQHF.

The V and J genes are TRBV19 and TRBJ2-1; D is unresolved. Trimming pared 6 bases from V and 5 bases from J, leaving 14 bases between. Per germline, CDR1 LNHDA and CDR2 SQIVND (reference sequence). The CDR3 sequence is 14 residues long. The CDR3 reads CASRNTWGHNEQFF. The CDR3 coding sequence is TGTGCCAGTAGAAACACCTGGGGTCACAATGAGCAGTTCTTC.

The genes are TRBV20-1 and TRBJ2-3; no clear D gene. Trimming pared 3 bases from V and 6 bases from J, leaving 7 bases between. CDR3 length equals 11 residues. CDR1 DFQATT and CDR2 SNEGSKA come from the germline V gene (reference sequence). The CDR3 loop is CSASLVDTQYF. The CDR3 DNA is TGCAGTGCTAGTCTGGTGGATACGCAGTATTTT.

CDR3 region: CASSPPGGRGNIQYF. DNA for the CDR3: TGTGCCAGCAGTCCTCCAGGGGGCCGGGGAAACATTCAGTACTTC. The chain couples TRBV28 to TRBJ2-4, with 8 nucleotides matching TRBD1. The CDR3 totals 15 residues. The germline CDR1 and CDR2 sequences are MDHEN and SYDVKM. J gave up 6 bases and V 5 bases, and 9 bases lay outside the gene matches.

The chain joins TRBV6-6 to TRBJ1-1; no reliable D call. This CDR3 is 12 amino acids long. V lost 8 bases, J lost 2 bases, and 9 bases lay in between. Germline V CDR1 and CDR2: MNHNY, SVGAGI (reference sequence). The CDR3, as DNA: TGTGCCAGCGCGGGCGTAAACACTGAAGCTTTCTTT. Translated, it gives CASAGVNTEAFF.

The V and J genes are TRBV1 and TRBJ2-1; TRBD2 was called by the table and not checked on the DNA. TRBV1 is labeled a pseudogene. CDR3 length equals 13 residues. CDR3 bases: TGCACCAGCAGCGGGACTAGCGGTCCTCTTGAGTTCTTC. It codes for CTSSGTSGPLEFF.

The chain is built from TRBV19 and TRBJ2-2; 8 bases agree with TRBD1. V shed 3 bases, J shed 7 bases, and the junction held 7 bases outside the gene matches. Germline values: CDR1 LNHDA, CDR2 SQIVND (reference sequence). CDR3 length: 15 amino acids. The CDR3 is CASSMGQGALGELFF. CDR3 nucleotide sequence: TGTGCCAGTAGTATGGGGCAGGGGGCCCTCGGGGAGCTGTTTTTT.

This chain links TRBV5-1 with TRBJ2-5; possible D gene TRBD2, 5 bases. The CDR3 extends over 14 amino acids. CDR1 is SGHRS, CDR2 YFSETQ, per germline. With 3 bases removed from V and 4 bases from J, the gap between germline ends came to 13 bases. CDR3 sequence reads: CASSSDGVGETQYF. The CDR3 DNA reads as TGCGCCAGCAGCTCTGACGGGGTCGGAGAGACCCAGTACTTC.

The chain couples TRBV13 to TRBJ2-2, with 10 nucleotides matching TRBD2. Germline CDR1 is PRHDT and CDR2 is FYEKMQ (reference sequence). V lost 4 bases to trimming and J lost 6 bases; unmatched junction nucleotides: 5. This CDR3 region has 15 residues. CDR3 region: CASSWGLATSGELFF. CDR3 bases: TGTGCCAGCAGCTGGGGACTAGCGACCTCCGGGGAGCTGTTTTTT.

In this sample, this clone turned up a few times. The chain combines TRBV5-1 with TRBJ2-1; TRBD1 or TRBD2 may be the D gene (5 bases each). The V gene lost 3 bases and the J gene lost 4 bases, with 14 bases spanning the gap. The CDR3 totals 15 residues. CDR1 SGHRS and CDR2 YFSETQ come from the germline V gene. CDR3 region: CASSSTGTEYNEQFF. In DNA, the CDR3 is TGCGCCAGCAGCTCTACCGGGACGGAATACAATGAGCAGTTCTTC.

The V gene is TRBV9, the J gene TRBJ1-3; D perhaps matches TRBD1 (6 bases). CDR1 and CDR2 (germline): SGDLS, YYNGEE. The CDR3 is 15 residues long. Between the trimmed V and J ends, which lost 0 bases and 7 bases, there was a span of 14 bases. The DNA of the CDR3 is TGTGCCAGCAGCGTAGTTGGGCAGGGGTGGAACACCATATATTTT. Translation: CASSVVGQGWNTIYF.

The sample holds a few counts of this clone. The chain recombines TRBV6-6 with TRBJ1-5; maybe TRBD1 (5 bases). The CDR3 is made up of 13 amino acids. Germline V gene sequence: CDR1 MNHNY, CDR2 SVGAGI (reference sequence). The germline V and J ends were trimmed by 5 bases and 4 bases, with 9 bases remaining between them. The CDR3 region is CASSPQGNQPQHF. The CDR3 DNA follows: TGTGCCAGCAGTCCCCAGGGAAATCAGCCCCAGCATTTT.

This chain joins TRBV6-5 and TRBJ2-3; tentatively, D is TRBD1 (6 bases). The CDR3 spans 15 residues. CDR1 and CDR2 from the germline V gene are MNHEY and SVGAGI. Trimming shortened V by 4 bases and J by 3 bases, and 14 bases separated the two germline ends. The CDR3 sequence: CASSSPPQGTDTQYF. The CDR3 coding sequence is TGTGCCAGCAGTTCCCCCCCGCAGGGGACAGATACGCAGTATTTT.

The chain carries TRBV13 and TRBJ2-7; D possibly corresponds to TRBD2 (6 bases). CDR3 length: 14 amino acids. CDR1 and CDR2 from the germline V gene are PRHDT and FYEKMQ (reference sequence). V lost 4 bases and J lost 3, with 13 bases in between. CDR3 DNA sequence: TGTGCCAGCAGCTCTAGACTAGAATTCTACGAGCAGTACTTC. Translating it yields CASSSRLEFYEQYF.

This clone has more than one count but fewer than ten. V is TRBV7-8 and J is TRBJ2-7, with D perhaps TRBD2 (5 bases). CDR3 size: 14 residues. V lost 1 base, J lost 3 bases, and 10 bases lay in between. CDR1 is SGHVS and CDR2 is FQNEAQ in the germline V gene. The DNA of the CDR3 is TGTGCCAGCAGCTTAGAACTCGGGAACTACGAGCAGTACTTC. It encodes CASSLELGNYEQYF. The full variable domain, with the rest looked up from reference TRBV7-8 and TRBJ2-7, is GAGVSQSPRYKVAKRGQDVALRCDPISGHVSLFWYQQALGQGPEFLTYFQNEAQLDKSGLPSDRFFAERPEGSVSTLKIQRTQQEDSAVYLCASSLELGNYEQYFGPGTRLTVT.

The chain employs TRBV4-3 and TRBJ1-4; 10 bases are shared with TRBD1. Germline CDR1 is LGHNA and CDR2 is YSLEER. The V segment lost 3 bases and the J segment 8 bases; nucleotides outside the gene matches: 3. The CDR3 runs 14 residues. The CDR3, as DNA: TGCGCCAGCAGCCAGACAGGGGGCGCCGAAAAACTGTTTTTT. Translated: CASSQTGGAEKLFF.

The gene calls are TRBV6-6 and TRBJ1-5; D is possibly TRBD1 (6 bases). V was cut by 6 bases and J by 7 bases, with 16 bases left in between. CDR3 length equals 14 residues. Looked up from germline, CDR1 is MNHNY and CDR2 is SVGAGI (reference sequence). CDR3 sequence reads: CASSQQGLRQPQHF. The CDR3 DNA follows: TGTGCCAGCAGCCAACAGGGACTCCGGCAGCCCCAGCATTTT.

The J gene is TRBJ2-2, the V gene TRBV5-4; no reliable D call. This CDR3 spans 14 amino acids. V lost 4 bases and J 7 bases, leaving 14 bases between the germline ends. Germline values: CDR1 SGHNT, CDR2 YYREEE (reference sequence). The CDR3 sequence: CASSGDTFDGELFF. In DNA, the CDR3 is TGTGCCAGCAGCGGCGACACCTTCGACGGGGAGCTGTTTTTT.

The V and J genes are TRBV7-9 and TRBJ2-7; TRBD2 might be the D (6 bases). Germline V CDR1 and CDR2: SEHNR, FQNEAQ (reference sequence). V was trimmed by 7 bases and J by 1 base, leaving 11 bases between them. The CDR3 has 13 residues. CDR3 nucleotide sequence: TGTGCCAGCAAGGAGGGAGAGTCCTACGAGCAGTACTTC. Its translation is CASKEGESYEQYF. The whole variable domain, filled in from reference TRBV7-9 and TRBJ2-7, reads DTGVSQNPRHKITKRGQNVTFRCDPISEHNRLYWYRQTLGQGPEFLTYFQNEAQLEKSRLLSDRFSAERPKGSFSTLEIQRTEQGDSAMYLCASKEGESYEQYFGPGTRLTVT.

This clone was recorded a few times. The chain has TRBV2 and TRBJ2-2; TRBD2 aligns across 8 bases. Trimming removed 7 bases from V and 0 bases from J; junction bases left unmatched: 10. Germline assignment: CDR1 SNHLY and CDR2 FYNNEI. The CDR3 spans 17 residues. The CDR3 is CASNWKAGGANTGELFF. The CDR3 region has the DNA TGTGCCAGCAACTGGAAGGCGGGGGGCGCGAACACCGGGGAGCTGTTTTTT.

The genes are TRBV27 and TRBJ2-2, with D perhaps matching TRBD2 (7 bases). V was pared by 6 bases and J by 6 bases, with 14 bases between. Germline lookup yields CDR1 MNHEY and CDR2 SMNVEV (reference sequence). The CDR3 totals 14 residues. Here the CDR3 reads CASSLGGLPGELFF. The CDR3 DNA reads TGTGCCAGCAGCCTAGGGGGACTACCCGGGGAGCTGTTTTTT.

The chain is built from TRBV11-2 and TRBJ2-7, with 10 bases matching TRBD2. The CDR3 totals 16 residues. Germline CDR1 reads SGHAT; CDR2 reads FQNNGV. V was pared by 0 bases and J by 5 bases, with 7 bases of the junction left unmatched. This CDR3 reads CASSLDLSSGSHEQYF. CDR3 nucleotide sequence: TGTGCCAGCAGCTTAGATCTCTCTAGCGGGAGCCACGAGCAGTACTTC.

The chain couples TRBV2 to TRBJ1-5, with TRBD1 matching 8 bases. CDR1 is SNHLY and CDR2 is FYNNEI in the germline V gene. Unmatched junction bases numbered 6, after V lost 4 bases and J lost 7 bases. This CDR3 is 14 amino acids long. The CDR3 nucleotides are TGTGCCAGCAGTGGGACAGGGTCTATGCAGCCCCAGCATTTT. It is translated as CASSGTGSMQPQHF. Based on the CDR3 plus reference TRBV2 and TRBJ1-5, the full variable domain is EPEVTQTPSHQVTQMGQEVILRCVPISNHLYFYWYRQILGQKVEFLVSFYNNEISEKSEIFDDQFSVERPDGSNFTLKIRSTKLEDSAMYFCASSGTGSMQPQHFGDGTRLSIL.